This T cell receptor (beta chain) stems from a study of spatial heterogeneity in lung cancer. The sample's time point: sample taken at primary tumor resection. Whole RNA obtained from tumor, nontumor lung or frozen PBMC underwent sequencing without sorting. This clonotype was seen many times. Germline V gene data show CDR1 as LGHNA and CDR2 as YNFKEQ. Trimming at V came to 1 base and at J to 0 bases, leaving 7 bases not matched to a gene. The CDR3 extends over 17 amino acids. A single record per CDR3 protein comes from TCRdb applying MiXCR to the 5' RACE reads. The profile covers roughly 49,000 distinct CDR3 sequences, with approximately 7% appearing a single time and 2.9% taken by the ten largest.

The sequencing here drew on PBMCs, taken at surgery. The chain couples TRBV4-2 to TRBJ1-1; 8 bases align to TRBD1. This sequence was found in a female donor with early-stage non-small cell lung cancer. CDR3 region: CASSQGDRSTMNTEAFF. The CDR3 DNA follows: TGTGCCAGCAGCCAAGGGGACAGGTCGACCATGAACACTGAAGCTTTCTTT.